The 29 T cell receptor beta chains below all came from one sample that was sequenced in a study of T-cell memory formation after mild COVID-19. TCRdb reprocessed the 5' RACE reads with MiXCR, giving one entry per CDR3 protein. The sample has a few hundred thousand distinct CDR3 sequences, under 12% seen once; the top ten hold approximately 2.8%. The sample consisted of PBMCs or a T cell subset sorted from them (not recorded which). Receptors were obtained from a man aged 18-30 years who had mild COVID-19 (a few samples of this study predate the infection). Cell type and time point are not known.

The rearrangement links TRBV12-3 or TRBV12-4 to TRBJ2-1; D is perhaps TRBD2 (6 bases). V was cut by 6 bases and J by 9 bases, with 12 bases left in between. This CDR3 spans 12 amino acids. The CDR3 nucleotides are TGTGCCAGCAGGCGGGACGTCTTTGAGCAGTTCTTC. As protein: CASRRDVFEQFF.

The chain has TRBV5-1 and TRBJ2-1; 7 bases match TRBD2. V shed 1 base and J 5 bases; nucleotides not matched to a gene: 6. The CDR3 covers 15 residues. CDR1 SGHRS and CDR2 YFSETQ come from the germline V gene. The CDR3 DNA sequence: TGCGCCAGCAGCTTGACGGGGGGTTTCAACAATGAGCAGTTCTTC. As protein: CASSLTGGFNNEQFF.

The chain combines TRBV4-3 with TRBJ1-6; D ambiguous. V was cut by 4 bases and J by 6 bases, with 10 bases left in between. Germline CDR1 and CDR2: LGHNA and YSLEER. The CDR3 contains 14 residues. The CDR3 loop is CASSPREGNSPLHF. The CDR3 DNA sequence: TGCGCCAGCAGCCCTAGGGAGGGTAATTCACCCCTCCACTTT.

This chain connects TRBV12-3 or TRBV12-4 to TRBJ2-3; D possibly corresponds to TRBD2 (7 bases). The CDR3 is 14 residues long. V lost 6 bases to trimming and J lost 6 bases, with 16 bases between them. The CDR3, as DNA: TGTGCCAGCAGCCGAGGGGGGGCCGGGGATACGCAGTATTTT. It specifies CASSRGGAGDTQYF.

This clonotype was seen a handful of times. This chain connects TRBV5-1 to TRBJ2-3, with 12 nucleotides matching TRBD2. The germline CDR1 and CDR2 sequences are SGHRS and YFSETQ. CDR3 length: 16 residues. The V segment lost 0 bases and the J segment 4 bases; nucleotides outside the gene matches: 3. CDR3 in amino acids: CASSLVLAGGSDTQYF. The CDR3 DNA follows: TGCGCCAGCAGCTTGGTACTAGCGGGGGGTTCAGATACGCAGTATTTT.

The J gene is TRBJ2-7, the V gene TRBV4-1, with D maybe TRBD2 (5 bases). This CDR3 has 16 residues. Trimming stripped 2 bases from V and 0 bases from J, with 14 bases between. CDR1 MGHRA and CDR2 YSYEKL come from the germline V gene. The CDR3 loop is CASSQYPAGGSYEQYF. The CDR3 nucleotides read TGCGCCAGCAGCCAATACCCTGCCGGAGGCTCCTACGAGCAGTACTTC.

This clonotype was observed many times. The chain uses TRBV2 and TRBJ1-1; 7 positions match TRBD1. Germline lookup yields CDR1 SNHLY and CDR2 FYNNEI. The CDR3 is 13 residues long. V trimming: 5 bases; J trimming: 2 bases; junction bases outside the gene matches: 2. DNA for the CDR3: TGTGCCAGCAGTTGGGACAGAAACACTGAAGCTTTCTTT. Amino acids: CASSWDRNTEAFF.

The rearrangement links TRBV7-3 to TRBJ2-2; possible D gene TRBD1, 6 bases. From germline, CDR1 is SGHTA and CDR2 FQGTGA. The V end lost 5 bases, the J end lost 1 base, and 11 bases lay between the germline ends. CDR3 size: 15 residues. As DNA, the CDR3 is TGTGCCAGCAGCCCCCCGGGACAGAACACCGGGGAGCTGTTTTTT. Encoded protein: CASSPPGQNTGELFF.

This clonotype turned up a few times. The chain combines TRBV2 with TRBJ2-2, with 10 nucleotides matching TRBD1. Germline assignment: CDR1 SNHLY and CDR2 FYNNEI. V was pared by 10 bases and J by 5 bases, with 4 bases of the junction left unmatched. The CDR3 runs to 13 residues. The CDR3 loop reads CATGQGGTGELFF. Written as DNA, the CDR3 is TGTGCCACCGGACAGGGGGGGACCGGGGAGCTGTTTTTT.

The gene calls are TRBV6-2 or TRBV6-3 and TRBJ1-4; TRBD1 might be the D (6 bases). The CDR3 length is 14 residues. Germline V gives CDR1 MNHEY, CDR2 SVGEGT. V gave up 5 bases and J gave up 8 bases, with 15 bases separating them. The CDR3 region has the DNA TGTGCCAGCAGTGGGGGGCTGTCTGGCGAAAAACTGTTTTTT. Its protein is CASSGGLSGEKLFF.

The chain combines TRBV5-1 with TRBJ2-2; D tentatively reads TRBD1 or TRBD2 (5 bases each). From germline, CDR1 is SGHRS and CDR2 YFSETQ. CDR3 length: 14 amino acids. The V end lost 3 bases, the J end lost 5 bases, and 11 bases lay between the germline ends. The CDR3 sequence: CASSYRDGTGELFF. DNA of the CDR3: TGCGCCAGCAGCTACCGGGACGGGACCGGGGAGCTGTTTTTT. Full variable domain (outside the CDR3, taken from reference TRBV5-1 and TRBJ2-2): KAGVTQTPRYLIKTRGQQVTLSCSPISGHRSVSWYQQTPGQGLQFLFEYFSETQRNKGNFPGRFSGRQFSNSRSEMNVSTLELGDSALYLCASSYRDGTGELFFGEGSRLTVL.

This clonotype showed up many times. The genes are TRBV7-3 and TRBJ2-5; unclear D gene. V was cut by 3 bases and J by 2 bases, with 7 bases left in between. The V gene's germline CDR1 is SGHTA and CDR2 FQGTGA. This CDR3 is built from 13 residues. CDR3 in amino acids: CASSFSIQETQYF. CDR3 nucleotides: TGTGCCAGCAGCTTCAGCATTCAAGAGACCCAGTACTTC.

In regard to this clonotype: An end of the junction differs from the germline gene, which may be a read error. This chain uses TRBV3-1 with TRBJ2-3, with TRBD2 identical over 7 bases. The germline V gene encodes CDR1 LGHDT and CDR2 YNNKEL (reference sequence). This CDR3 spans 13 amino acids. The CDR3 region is CASSPGAGLTDSF. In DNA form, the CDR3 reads TGTGCCAGCAGCCCCGGCGCGGGACTAACAGACTCATTT.

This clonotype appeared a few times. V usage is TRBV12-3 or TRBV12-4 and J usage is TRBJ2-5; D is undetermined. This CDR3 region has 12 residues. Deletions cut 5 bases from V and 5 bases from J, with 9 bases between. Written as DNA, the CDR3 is TGTGCCAGCAGTCGCGACACGGAGACCCAGTACTTC. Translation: CASSRDTETQYF.

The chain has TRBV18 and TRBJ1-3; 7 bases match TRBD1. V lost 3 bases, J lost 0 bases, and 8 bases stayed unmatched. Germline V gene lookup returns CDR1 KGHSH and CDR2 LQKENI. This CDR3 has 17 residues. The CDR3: CASSPFEGATSGNTIYF. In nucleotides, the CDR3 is TGTGCCAGCTCACCTTTTGAGGGGGCCACCTCTGGAAACACCATATATTTT.

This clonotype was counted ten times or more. CDR3 coding DNA: TGTGCCAGCAGCCAAGAAGGTGGCCCTTATTCACCCCTCCACTTT. It specifies CASSQEGGPYSPLHF. The chain combines TRBV4-2 with TRBJ1-6, with unresolved D. The germline V and J ends were trimmed by 0 bases and 8 bases, with 11 bases remaining between them. This CDR3 comprises 15 residues. Germline V gene lookup returns CDR1 LGHNA and CDR2 YNFKEQ.

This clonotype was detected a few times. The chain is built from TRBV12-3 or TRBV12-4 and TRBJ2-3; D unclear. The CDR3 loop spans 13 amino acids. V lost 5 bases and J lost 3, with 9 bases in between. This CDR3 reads CASSKTETDTQYF. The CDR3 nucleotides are TGTGCCAGCAGTAAGACGGAGACAGATACGCAGTATTTT.

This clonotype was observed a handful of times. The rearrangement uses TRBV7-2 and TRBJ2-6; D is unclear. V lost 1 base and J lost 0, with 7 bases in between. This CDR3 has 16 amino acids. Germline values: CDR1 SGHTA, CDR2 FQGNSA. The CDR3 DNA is TGTGCCAGCAGCTTAGTTTTGGCCTCTGGGGCCAACGTCCTGACTTTC. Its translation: CASSLVLASGANVLTF.

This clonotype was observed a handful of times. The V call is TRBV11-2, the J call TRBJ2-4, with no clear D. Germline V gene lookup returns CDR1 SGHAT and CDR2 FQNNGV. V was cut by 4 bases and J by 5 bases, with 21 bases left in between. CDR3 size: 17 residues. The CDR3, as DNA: TGTGCCAGCAGCTACTCGGGTAGTCCGGCTCGGGAAAACATTCAGTACTTC. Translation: CASSYSGSPARENIQYF. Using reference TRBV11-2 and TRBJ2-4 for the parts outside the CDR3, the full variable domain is EAGVAQSPRYKIIEKRQSVAFWCNPISGHATLYWYQQILGQGPKLLIQFQNNGVVDDSQLPKDRFSAERLKGVDSTLKIQPAKLEDSAVYLCASSYSGSPARENIQYFGAGTRLSVL.

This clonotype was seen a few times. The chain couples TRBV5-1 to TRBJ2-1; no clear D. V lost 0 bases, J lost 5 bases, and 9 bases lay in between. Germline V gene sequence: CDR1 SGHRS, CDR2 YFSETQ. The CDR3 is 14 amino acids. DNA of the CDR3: TGCGCCAGCAGCTTGGTAGCCGAGAACAATGAGCAGTTCTTC. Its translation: CASSLVAENNEQFF.

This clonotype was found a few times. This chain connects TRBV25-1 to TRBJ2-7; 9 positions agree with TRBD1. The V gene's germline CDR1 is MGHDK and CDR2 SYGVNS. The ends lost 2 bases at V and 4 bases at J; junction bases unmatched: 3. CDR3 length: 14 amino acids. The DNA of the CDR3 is TGTGCCAGCAGTGAACGACAGGGGGGTTACGAGCAGTACTTC. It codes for CASSERQGGYEQYF.

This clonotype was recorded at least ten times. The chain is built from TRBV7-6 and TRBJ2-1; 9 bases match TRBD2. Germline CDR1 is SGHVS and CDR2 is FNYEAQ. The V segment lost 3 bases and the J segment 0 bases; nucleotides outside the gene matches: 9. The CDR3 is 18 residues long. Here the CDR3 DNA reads TGTGCCAGCAGCTTCGAGCTAGCGGGGAATAGCTCCTACAATGAGCAGTTCTTC. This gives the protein CASSFELAGNSSYNEQFF.

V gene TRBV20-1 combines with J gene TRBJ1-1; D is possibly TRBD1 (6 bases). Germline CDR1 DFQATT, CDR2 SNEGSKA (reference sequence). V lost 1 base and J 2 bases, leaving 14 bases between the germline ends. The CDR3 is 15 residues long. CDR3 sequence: CSARVWVGGNTEAFF. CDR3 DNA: TGCAGTGCTAGAGTGTGGGTAGGGGGAAACACTGAAGCTTTCTTT.

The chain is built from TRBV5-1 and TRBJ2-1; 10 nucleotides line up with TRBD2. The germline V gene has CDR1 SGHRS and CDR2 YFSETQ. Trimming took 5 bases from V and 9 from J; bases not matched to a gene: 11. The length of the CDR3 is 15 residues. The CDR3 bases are TGCGCCAGCAGTCCCTTACTAGCGGGGTCGGGTGAGCAGTTCTTC. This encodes CASSPLLAGSGEQFF.

The CDR3, as DNA: TGCGCCAGCAGGCCCCAGGGTACGACTGAAGCTTTCTTT. This encodes CASRPQGTTEAFF. The gene calls are TRBV5-1 and TRBJ1-1; D might be TRBD1 (5 bases). Trimming took 5 bases from V and 5 from J, leaving 13 bases between them. In germline, CDR1 is SGHRS, CDR2 YFSETQ. The CDR3 loop spans 13 amino acids.

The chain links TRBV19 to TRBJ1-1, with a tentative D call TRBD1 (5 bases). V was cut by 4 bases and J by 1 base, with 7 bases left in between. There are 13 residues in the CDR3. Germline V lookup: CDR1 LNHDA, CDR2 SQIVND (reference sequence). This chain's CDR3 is CASSNTGNTEAFF. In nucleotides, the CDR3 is TGTGCCAGTAGTAACACAGGGAACACTGAAGCTTTCTTT.

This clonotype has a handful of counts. The CDR3, as DNA: TGTGCCAGCAGCCACGGTGGAGCGGGGGTTCAAGAGACCCAGTACTTC. Translation gives CASSHGGAGVQETQYF. This chain connects TRBV9 to TRBJ2-5, with 8 nucleotides matching TRBD2. The V segment lost 4 bases and the J segment 2 bases; nucleotides outside the gene matches: 10. Germline CDR1 is SGDLS and CDR2 is YYNGEE. The length of the CDR3 is 16 residues.

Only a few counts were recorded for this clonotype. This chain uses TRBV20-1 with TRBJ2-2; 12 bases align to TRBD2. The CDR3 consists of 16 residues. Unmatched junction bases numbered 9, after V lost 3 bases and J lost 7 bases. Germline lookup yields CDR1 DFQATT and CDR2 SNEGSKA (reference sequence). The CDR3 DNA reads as TGCAGTGCTAGGGCACCTAGCGGGGGGGCGGACGGGGAGCTGTTTTTT. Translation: CSARAPSGGADGELFF.

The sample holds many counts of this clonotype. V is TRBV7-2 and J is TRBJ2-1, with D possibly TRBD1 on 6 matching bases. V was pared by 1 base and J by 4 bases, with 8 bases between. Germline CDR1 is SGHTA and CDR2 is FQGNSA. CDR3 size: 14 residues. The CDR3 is CASSLGGQYNEQFF. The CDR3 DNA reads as TGTGCCAGCAGCTTAGGAGGACAGTACAATGAGCAGTTCTTC.